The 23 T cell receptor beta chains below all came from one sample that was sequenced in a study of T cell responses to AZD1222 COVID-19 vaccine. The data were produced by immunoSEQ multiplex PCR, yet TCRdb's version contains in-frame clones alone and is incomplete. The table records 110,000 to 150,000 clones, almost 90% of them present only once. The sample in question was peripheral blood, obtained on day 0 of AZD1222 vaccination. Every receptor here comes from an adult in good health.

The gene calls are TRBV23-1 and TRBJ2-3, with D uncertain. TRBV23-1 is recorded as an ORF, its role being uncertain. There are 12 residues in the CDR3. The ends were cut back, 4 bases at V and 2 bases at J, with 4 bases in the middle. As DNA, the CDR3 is TGCGCCAGCAGTCTGGACACAGATACGCAGTATTTT. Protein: CASSLDTDTQYF.

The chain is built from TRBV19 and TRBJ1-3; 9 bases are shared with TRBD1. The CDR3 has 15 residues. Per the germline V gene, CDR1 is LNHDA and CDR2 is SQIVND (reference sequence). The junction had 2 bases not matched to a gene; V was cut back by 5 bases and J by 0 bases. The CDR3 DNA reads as TGTGCCAGTAGTTGGGACAGGGACTCTGGAAACACCATATATTTT. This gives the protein CASSWDRDSGNTIYF.

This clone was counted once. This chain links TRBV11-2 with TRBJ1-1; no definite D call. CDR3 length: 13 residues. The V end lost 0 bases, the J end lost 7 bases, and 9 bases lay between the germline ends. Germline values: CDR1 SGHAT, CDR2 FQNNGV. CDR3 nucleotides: TGTGCCAGCAGCTTAGATGTAGCGCGTGAAGCTTTCTTT. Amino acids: CASSLDVAREAFF.

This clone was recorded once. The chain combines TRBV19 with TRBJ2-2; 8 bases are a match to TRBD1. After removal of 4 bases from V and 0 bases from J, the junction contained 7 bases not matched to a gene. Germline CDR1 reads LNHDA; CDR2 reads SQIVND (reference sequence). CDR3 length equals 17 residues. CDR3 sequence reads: CASSRQGAPTNTGELFF. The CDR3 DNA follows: TGTGCCAGTAGTAGGCAGGGGGCACCTACGAACACCGGGGAGCTGTTTTTT.

In DNA form, the CDR3 reads TGTGCCATCAGTGACTCGATCACAGGACTGGGGTCACCCCTCCACTTT. Translated: CAISDSITGLGSPLHF. The V call is TRBV10-3, the J call TRBJ1-6; perhaps TRBD1 as D (5 bases). The CDR3 extends over 16 amino acids. The V end was cut by 3 bases, the J end by 10 bases, with 19 bases between. Per germline, CDR1 ENHRY and CDR2 SYGVKD.

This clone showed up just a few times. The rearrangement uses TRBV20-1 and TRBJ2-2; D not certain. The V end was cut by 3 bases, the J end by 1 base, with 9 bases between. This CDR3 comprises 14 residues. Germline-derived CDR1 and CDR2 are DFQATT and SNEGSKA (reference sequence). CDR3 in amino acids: CSASNAGNTGELFF. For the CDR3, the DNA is TGCAGTGCTAGTAATGCTGGGAACACCGGGGAGCTGTTTTTT.

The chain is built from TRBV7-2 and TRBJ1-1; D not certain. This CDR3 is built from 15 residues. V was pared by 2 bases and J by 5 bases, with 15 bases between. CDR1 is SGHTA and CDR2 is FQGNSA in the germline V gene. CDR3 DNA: TGTGCCAGCAGCTTATATAAGGGTGTAAGTACTGAAGCTTTCTTT. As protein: CASSLYKGVSTEAFF.

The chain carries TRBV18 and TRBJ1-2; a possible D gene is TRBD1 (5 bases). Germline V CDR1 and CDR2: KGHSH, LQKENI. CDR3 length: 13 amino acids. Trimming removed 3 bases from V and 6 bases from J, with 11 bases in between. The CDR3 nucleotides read TGTGCCAGCTCACCGCCGGGGGTCAATGGCTACACCTTC. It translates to CASSPPGVNGYTF.

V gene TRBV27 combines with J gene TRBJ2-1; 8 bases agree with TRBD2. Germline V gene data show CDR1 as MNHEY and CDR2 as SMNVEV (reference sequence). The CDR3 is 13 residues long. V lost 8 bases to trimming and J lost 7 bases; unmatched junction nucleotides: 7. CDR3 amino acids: CASGVSGVNEQFF. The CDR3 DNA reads TGTGCCAGCGGCGTTAGCGGGGTAAATGAGCAGTTCTTC.

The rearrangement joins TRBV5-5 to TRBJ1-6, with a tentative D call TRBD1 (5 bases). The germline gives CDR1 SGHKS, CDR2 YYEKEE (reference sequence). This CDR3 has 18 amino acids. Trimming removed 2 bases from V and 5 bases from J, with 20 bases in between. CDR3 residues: CASSFTPGTPSHNSPLHF. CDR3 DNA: TGTGCCAGCAGCTTCACACCCGGGACCCCGAGCCATAATTCACCCCTCCACTTT.

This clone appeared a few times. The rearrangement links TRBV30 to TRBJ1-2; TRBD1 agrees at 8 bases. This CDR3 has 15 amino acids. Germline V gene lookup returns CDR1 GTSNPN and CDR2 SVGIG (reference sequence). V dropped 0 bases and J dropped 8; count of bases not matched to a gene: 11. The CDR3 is CAWSVWDRLSLGYTF. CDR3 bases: TGTGCCTGGAGTGTTTGGGACAGGCTTTCGTTGGGCTACACCTTC.

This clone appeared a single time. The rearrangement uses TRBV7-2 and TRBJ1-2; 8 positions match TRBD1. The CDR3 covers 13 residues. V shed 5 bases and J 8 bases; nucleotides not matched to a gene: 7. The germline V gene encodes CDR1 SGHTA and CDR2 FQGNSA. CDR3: CASSPDRDEGYTF. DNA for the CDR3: TGTGCCAGCAGCCCGGACAGGGACGAGGGCTACACCTTC. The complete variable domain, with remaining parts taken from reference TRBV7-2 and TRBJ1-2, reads GAGVSQSPSNKVTEKGKDVELRCDPISGHTALYWYRQSLGQGLEFLIYFQGNSAPDKSGLPSDRFSAERTGGSVSTLTIQRTQQEDSAVYLCASSPDRDEGYTFGSGTRLTVV.

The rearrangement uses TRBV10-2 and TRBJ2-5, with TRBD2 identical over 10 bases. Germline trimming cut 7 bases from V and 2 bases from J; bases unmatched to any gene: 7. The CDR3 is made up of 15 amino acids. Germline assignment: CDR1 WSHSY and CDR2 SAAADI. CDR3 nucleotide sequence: TGCGCCAGCAATCCGGGACTAGCGTTTCAAGAGACCCAGTACTTC. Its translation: CASNPGLAFQETQYF.

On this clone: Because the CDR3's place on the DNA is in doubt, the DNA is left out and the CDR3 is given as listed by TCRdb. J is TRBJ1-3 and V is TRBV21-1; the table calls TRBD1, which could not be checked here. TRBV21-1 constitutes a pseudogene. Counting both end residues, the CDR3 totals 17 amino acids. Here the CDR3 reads CASSISDRVGSGNTIYF.

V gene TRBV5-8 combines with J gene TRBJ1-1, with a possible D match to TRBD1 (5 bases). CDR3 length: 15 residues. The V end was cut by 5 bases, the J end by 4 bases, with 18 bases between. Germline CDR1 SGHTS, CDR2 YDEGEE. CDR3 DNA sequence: TGTGCCAGCAGAACGAACCTCAAGGGGTTCACTGAAGCTTTCTTT. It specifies CASRTNLKGFTEAFF. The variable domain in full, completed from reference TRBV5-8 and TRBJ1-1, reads EAGVTQSPTHLIKTRGQQATLRCSPISGHTSVYWYQQALGLGLQFLLWYDEGEERNRGNFPPRFSGRQFPNYSSELNVNALELEDSALYLCASRTNLKGFTEAFFGQGTRLTVV.

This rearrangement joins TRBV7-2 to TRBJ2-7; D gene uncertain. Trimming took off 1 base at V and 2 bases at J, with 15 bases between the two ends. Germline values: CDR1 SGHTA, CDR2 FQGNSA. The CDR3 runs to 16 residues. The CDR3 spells CASSLGPALTAYEQYF. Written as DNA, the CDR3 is TGTGCCAGCAGCTTAGGACCGGCCCTGACCGCCTACGAGCAGTACTTC.

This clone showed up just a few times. Here the CDR3 DNA reads TGTGCCAGCAGTGACATAGGAGGGACAGGGTCTGGCTACACCTTC. Protein sequence: CASSDIGGTGSGYTF. The chain employs TRBV6-1 and TRBJ1-2, with TRBD1 identical over 9 bases. CDR3 length equals 15 residues. Trimming took 3 bases from V and 7 from J; bases not matched to a gene: 9. Germline-derived CDR1 and CDR2 are MNHNS and SASEGT.

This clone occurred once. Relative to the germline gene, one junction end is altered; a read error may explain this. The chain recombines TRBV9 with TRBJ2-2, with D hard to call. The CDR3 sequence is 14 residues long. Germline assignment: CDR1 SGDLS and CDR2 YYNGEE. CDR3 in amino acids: CASSVVLNSGELFF. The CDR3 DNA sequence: TGTGCCAGCAGCGTAGTTCTGAACTCCGGGGAGCTGTTTTTT.

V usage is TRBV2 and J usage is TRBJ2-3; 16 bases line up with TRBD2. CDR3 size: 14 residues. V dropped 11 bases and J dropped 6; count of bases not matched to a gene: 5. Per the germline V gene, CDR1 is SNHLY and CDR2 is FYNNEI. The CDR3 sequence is CAGTSGRAPDTQYF. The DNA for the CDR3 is TGTGCCGGGACTAGCGGGAGGGCCCCGGATACGCAGTATTTT.

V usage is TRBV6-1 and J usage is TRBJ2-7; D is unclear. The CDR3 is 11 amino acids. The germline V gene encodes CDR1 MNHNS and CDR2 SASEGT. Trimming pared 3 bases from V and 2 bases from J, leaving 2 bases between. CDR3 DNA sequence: TGTGCCAGCAGTGACCCCTACGAGCAGTACTTC. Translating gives CASSDPYEQYF.

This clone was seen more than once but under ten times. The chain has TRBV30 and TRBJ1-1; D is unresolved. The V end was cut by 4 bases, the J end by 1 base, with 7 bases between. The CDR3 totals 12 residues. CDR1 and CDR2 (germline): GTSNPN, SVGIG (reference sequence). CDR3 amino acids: CAWNLGNTEAFF. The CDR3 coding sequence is TGTGCCTGGAATTTGGGGAACACTGAAGCTTTCTTT.

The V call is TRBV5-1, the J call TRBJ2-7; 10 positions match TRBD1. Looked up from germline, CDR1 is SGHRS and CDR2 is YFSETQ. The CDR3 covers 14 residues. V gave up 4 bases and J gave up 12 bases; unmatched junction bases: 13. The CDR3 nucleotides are TGCGCCAGCAGCATACCGGGACAGGGGTTTGTCAGGTACTTC. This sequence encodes CASSIPGQGFVRYF.

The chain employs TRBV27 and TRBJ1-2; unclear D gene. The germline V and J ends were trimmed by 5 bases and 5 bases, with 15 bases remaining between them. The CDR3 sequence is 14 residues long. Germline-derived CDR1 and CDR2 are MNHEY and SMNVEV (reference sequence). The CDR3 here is CASSPSPVSYGYTF. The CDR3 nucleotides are TGTGCCAGCAGTCCCTCCCCGGTCTCTTATGGCTACACCTTC.